The clone carrying this T cell receptor (beta chain) came up many times. The antigen is undetermined. Alongside a J-beta primer mix, a sample-barcoded 5' primer served in a second PCR lasting roughly 7 to 11 cycles. A template-switch adaptor that had 12 random nucleotides put a tag on each cDNA molecule. TCRdb recomputed calls from the 5' RACE reads with MiXCR, one row per CDR3 protein. The data contain approximately 960,000 distinct CDR3 sequences, roughly 28% of them seen just once; the ten biggest clones take up about a tenth. V lost 2 bases and J lost 2, with 14 bases in between. The CDR3 contains 15 residues. Germline V gene sequence: CDR1 SGHRS, CDR2 YFSETQ. The data originate from a study of blood T cells in healthy people across ages. Notes on the study in general: The recorded TCR beta diversity per million T cells decreased in a roughly linear manner with age.

These data are also associated with another study on T cells of mothers and their children. Per that study: Reverse transcription into cDNA received all extracted RNA, at around 1.5 ug per 15 ul.

This chain links TRBV5-1 with TRBJ2-7, with a tentative D call TRBD1 (5 bases). The specimen sequenced was blood. The sequence was obtained from a woman between 40 and 50 years old in good health. CDR3 bases: TGCGCCAGCAGCTTACAAGGGGATATGGCCTACGAGCAGTACTTC. As protein: CASSLQGDMAYEQYF.